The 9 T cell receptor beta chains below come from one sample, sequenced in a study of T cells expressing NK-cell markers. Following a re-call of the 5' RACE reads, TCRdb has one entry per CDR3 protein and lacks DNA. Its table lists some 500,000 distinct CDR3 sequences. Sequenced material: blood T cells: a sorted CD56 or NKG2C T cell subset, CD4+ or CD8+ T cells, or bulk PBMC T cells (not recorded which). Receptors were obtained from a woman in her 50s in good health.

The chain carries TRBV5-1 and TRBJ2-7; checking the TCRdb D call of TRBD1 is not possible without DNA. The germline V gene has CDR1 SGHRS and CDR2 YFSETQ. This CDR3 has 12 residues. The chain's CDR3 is CASRHRVEEQYF.

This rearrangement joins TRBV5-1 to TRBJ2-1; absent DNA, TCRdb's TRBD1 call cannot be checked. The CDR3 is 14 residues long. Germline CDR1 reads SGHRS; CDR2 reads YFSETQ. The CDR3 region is CASSIQRTGNEQFF.

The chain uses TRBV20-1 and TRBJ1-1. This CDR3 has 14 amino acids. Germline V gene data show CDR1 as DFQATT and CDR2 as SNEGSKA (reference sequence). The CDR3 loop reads CSARDQYRNTEAFF.

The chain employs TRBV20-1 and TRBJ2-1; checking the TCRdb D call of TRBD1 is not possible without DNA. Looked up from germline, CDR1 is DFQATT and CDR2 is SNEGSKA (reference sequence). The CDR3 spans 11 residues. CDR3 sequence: CSARTAMGQFF.

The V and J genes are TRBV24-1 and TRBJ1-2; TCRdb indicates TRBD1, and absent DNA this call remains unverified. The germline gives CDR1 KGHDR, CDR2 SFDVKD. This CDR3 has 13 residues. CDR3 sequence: CATSGPGPYGYTF.

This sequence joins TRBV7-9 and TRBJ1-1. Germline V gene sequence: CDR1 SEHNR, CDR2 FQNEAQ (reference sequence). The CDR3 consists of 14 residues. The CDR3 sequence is CASSPGVMNTEAFF.

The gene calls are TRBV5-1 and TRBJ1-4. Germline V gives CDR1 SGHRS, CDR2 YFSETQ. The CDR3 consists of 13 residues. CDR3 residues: CASSLRANEKLFF.

CDR3 sequence reads: CASSRRGYTGELFF. The chain recombines TRBV6-5 with TRBJ2-2. Germline lookup yields CDR1 MNHEY and CDR2 SVGAGI. This CDR3 has 14 residues.

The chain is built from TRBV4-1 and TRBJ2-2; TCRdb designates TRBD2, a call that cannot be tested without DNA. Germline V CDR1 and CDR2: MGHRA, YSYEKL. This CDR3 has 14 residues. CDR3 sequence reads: CASRQGGAHGELFF.